This T cell receptor (beta chain) is drawn from a study of blood T cell repertoires in COVID-19. Study-wide background: COVID-19 samples from acute and convalescent phases originated in the United States, Italy and Spain. Nucleic acid was either cDNA or gDNA, and it came from T cells, B-cell-depleted T cells, or PBMCs.

The authors' processing: Amplified reference gene primers provided the basis for estimating nucleated cell counts. The protocol was immunoSEQ multiplex PCR, while the TCRdb copy is restricted to in-frame clones and leaves out a portion. V, J and clone size are taken as reported in that table, and D and trimming were inferred from the DNA itself. This table holds around 140,000 clones, around 80% found once. The CDR3 spans 14 residues. Germline lookup yields CDR1 LGHDT and CDR2 YNNKEL (reference sequence). V was pared by 1 base and J by 6 bases, with 9 bases between. The sequence derives from a human donor with acute or convalescent COVID-19. The donor label of this sample is uncertain. The source material was peripheral blood. The rearrangement uses TRBV3-1 (or the pseudogene TRBV3-2) and TRBJ2-2, with D possibly TRBD2 on 7 matching bases. CDR3 protein: CASSQAGGPGELFF. CDR3 nucleotides: TGTGCCAGCAGCCAAGCGGGGGGCCCCGGGGAGCTGTTTTTT.